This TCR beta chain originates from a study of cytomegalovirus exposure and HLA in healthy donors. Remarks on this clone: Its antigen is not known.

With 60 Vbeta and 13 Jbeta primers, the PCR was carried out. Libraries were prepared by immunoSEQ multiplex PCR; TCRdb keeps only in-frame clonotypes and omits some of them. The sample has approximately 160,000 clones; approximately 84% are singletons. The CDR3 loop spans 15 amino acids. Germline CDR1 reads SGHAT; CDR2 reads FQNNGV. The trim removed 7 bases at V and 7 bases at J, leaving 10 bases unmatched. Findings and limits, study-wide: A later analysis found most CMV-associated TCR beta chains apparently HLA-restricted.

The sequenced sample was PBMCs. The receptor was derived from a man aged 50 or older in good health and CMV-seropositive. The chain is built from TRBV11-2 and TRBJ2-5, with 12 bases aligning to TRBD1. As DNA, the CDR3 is TGTGCCAGCACCCTTGGGACAGGGGGCTTGGGGACCCAGTACTTC. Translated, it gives CASTLGTGGLGTQYF.